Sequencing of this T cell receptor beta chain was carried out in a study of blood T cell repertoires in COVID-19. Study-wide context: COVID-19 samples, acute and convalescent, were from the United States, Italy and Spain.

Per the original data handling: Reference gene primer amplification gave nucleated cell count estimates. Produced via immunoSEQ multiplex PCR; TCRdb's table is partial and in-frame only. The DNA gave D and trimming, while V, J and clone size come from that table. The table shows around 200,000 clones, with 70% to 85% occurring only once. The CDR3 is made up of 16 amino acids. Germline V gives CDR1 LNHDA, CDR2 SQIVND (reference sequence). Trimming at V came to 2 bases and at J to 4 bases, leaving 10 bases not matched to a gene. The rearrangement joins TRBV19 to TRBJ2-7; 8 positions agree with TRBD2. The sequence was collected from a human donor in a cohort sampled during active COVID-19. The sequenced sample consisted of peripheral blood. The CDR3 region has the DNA TGTGCCAGTAGTATAATCAAGGAGCGGGGGCAGTACGAGCAGTACTTC. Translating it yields CASSIIKERGQYEQYF. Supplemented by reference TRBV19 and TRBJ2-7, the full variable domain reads DGGITQSPKYLFRKEGQNVTLSCEQNLNHDAMYWYRQDPGQGLRLIYYSQIVNDFQKGDIAEGYSVSREKKESFPLTVTSAQKNPTAFYLCASSIIKERGQYEQYFGPGTRLTVT.